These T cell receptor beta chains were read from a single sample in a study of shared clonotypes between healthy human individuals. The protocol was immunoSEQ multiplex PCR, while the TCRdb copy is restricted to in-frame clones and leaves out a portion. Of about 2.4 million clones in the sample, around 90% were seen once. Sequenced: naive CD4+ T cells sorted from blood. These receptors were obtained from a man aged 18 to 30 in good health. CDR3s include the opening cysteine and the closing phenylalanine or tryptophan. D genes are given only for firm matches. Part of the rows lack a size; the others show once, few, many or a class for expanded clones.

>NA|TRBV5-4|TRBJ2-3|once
TGTGCCAGCAGCTTGGCCGGGGGTGATACGCAGTATTTT
CASSLAGGDTQYF
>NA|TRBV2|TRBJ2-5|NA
TGTGCCAGCAGTGGGGTAGGCCAAGAGACCCAGTACTTC
CASSGVGQETQYF
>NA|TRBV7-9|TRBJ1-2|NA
TGTGCCAGCAGCTTAGGACAGAGCCATGGCTACACCTTC
CASSLGQSHGYTF
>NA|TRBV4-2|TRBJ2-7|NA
TGTGCCAGCAGCCAAGGGCACAGTTCCTACGAGCAGTACTTC
CASSQGHSSYEQYF
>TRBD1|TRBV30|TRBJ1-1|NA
TGTGCCTGGAGTGCAGGGGGGGCTGAAGCTTTCTTT
CAWSAGGAEAFF
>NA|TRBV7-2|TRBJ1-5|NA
TGTGCCAGCAGCTCAGGGTTTCAGCCCCAGCATTTT
CASSSGFQPQHF
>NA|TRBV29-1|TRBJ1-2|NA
TGCAGCGGCACAGCCTCAGATGGCTACACCTTC
CSGTASDGYTF
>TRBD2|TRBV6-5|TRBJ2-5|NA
TGTGCCAGCGGGAGGGACGCGACCCAGTACTTC
CASGRDATQYF
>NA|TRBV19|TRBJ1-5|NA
TGTGCCAGTAGTACCCACGCACAGGGCGTGGGTCAGCCCCAGCATTTT
CASSTHAQGVGQPQHF
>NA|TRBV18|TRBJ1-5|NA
TGTGCCAGCTCAGCTTACCCGGGGGGAGGGGATCAGCATTTT
CASSAYPGGGDQHF
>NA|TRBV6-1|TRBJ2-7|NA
TGTGCCAGCACTGTGCGGAACTCCTACGAGCAGTACTTC
CASTVRNSYEQYF
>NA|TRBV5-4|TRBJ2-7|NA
TGTGCCAGCAGCTTGGTTCTAGGCGACGAGCAGTACTTC
CASSLVLGDEQYF
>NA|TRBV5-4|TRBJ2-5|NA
TGTGCCAGCAGCTCCCCCGGGCCCCAACCAGAGACCCAGTACTTC
CASSSPGPQPETQYF
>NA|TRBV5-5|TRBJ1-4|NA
TGTGCCAGCAGCTGGATCGGTGAAAAACTGTTTTTT
CASSWIGEKLFF
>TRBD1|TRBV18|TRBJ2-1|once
TGTGCCAGCTCACCGACAGGGACCAACAATGAGCAGTTCTTC
CASSPTGTNNEQFF
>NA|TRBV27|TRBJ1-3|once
TGTGCCAGCAGTTTACAGGGTGGTTTCTCTGGAAACACCATATATTTT
CASSLQGGFSGNTIYF
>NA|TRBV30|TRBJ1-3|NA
TGTGCCTGGGGGGCAGGTTCGACTGGAAACACCATATATTTT
CAWGAGSTGNTIYF
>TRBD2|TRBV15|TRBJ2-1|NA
TGTGCCACCCGGGGGGGGTGGCCGACGGAGGAGCAGTTCTTC
CATRGGWPTEEQFF
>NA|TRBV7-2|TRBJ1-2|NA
TGTGCCAGCAGCTTAGATGGCAGCTATGGCTACACCTTC
CASSLDGSYGYTF
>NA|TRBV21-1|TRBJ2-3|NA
TGTGCCAGCAGCAAAGAGCGGCGGCAGCGGGGGCAAAAGCCGGGGTATACGCAGTATTTT
CASSKERRQRGQKPGYTQYF
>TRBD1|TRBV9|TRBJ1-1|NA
TGTGCCAGCAGCGTAGATGTCGGGACAGGGGGCACTGAAGCTTTCTTT
CASSVDVGTGGTEAFF
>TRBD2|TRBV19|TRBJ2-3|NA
TGTGCCAGTAGTATCTGGGCTAGCGGGAGTACAGATACGCAGTATTTT
CASSIWASGSTDTQYF
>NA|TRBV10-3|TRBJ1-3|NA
TGTGCCATCAGTGAGTCCCCTACGGGAAACACCATATATTTT
CAISESPTGNTIYF
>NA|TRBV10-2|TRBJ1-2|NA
TGCGCCAGCAGACAAACAGGGTCCGTATATGGCTACACCTTC
CASRQTGSVYGYTF
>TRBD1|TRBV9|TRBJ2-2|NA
TGTGCCAGCAGCGTACACCCTCAGGGGGCCACCGGGGAGCTGTTTTTT
CASSVHPQGATGELFF
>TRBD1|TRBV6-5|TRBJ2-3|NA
TGTGCCAGCTCCAAGAGGGACAGGGTAACAGATACGCAGTATTTT
CASSKRDRVTDTQYF
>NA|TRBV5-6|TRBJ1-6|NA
TGTGCCAGCAGCCCAGCTTACAGGGACAATTCACCCCTCCACTTT
CASSPAYRDNSPLHF
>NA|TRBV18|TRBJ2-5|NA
TGTGCCAGCTCACCACCGGTCTCGCGAGAGACCCAGTACTTC
CASSPPVSRETQYF
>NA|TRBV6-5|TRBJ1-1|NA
TGTGCCAGCAGTTACTCGGGACGGATGAACACTGAAGCTTTCTTT
CASSYSGRMNTEAFF
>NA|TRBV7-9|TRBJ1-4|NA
TGTGCCAGCAGCTTAGGGTCCGAAGGTGGAAATGAAAAACTGTTTTTT
CASSLGSEGGNEKLFF
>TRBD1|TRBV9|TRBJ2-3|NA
TGTGCCAGCAGTGAACAGGGGATTCAGGGTACGCAGTATTTT
CASSEQGIQGTQYF
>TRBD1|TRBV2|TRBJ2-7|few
TGTGCCAGCAGTCCCGGGACAGGGGACGAGCAGTACTTC
CASSPGTGDEQYF
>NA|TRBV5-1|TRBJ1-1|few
TGCGCCAGCAGCGGAATGGGACATGATGAAGCTTTCTTT
CASSGMGHDEAFF
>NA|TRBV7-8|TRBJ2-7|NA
TGTGCCAGCAGCTTAGGGATCGCGTACGAGCAGTACTTC
CASSLGIAYEQYF
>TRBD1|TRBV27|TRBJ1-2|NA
TGTGCCAGCAGGACAGGGGGGGTGAACTATGGCTACACCTTC
CASRTGGVNYGYTF
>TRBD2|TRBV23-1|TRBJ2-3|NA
TGCGCCAGCAGACCTCGGACTAGCCGTCTCTATTTT
CASRPRTSRLYF
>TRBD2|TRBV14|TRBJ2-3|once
TGTGCCAGCAGCCTACCGGGACTAGCGGCCACAGATACGCAGTATTTT
CASSLPGLAATDTQYF
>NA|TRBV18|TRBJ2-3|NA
TGTGCCAGCTCACCCCTGGACAGCTCAGATACGCAGTATTTT
CASSPLDSSDTQYF
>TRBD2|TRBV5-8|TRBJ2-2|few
TGTGCCAGCAGCCCGCCACTAGCGGGCGTCGTTTGGTCCGGGGAGCTGTTTTTT
CASSPPLAGVVWSGELFF
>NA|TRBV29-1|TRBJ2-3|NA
TGCAGCGCTCGGGTGACGAGCACAGATACGCAGTATTTT
CSARVTSTDTQYF